The 27 T cell receptor beta chains in this list originate from one sample, sequenced in a study of monozygotic twins with inflammatory bowel disease. One entry per CDR3 protein, without DNA, is what TCRdb gives after re-calling the 5' RACE reads. The table for this sample gives about 160,000 distinct CDR3 sequences. The sequenced material came from blood. These receptors all stem from a human donor with ulcerative colitis or Crohn's disease, or a healthy co-twin of an affected twin (not recorded which).

CDR3 region: CASISTGQVSPGELFF. The chain employs TRBV5-1 and TRBJ2-2; the TCRdb call, TRBD1, lacks DNA for checking. The CDR3 is 16 residues long. Germline CDR1 is SGHRS and CDR2 is YFSETQ.

The CDR3 loop reads CASSSLAGNTGELFF. V usage is TRBV5-1 and J usage is TRBJ2-2; TCRdb selects TRBD2, and the lack of DNA leaves this call unchecked. The CDR3 length is 15 residues. The V gene's germline CDR1 is SGHRS and CDR2 YFSETQ.

V is TRBV29-1 and J is TRBJ2-1. This CDR3 region has 16 residues. Germline CDR1 and CDR2: SQVTM and ANQGSEA. CDR3 region: CSVDPSSGGTYNEQFF.

CDR3 in amino acids: CASSQNGGETQYF. J is TRBJ2-5 and V is TRBV3-1; the D gene TCRdb calls, TRBD1, cannot be checked with no DNA. This CDR3 has 13 amino acids. CDR1 and CDR2 from the germline V gene are LGHDT and YNNKEL (reference sequence).

V gene TRBV4-1 combines with J gene TRBJ1-1. CDR3 length equals 17 residues. The germline V gene encodes CDR1 MGHRA and CDR2 YSYEKL. This chain's CDR3 is CASSQARASLANTEAFF.

This chain connects TRBV5-1 to TRBJ2-1; TCRdb proposes TRBD2, but this gene call is untestable without DNA. Per the germline V gene, CDR1 is SGHRS and CDR2 is YFSETQ. CDR3 length equals 12 residues. The CDR3 sequence is CASSSGLVDQFF.

This chain uses TRBV27 with TRBJ2-2; the TCRdb D gene call, TRBD2, has no DNA to confirm it. CDR3 length: 14 amino acids. CDR1 and CDR2 from the germline V gene are MNHEY and SMNVEV (reference sequence). The CDR3 sequence is CASSAGLAPGELFF.

The rearrangement joins TRBV6-1 to TRBJ2-7; TCRdb selects TRBD2, and the lack of DNA leaves this call unchecked. Germline V CDR1 and CDR2: MNHNS, SASEGT. This CDR3 comprises 14 residues. The CDR3 protein is CASRRETGPYEQYF.

J is TRBJ1-6 and V is TRBV11-3. The CDR3 has 13 amino acids. CDR1 and CDR2 from the germline V gene are SGHNT and YENEEA. The CDR3 sequence is CASSTGLDTPLHF.

The chain carries TRBV23-1 and TRBJ1-5; TCRdb calls TRBD1, which cannot be checked without DNA. TRBV23-1 is sorted into the ORF group, with uncertain function. This CDR3 is built from 18 residues. CDR3 amino acids: CASSLRPGHPDSNQPQHF.

The gene calls are TRBV5-5 and TRBJ1-1; TCRdb returns TRBD1, unconfirmable since there is no DNA. Germline values: CDR1 SGHKS, CDR2 YYEKEE (reference sequence). The length of the CDR3 is 15 residues. CDR3 residues: CASSLAGRANTEAFF.

The chain couples TRBV7-8 to TRBJ2-3. This CDR3 is 12 amino acids long. The V gene's germline CDR1 is SGHVS and CDR2 FQNEAQ. CDR3 amino acids: CASSPETDTQYF. Combining the CDR3 with reference TRBV7-8 and TRBJ2-3 gives the whole variable domain GAGVSQSPRYKVAKRGQDVALRCDPISGHVSLFWYQQALGQGPEFLTYFQNEAQLDKSGLPSDRFFAERPEGSVSTLKIQRTQQEDSAVYLCASSPETDTQYFGPGTRLTVL.

This chain connects TRBV29-1 to TRBJ2-1; TCRdb names TRBD1, which stays unverified in the absence of DNA. There are 12 residues in the CDR3. Germline CDR1 and CDR2: SQVTM and ANQGSEA. The CDR3 spells CSVSGGYNEQFF.

The rearrangement uses TRBV5-1 and TRBJ2-3; the D call of TRBD1 rests on TCRdb alone, since no DNA is present to check it. Germline V gives CDR1 SGHRS, CDR2 YFSETQ. This CDR3 is 15 amino acids long. CDR3 sequence: CASSLVDRNTDTQYF.

This rearrangement joins TRBV5-4 to TRBJ2-3; TCRdb gives TRBD1 as the D gene, but with no DNA this cannot be confirmed. This CDR3 is 15 amino acids long. Per germline, CDR1 SGHNT and CDR2 YYREEE (reference sequence). This CDR3 reads CASSNPGRPADTQYF. Looking up the rest from reference TRBV5-4 and TRBJ2-3 gives the full variable domain: ETGVTQSPTHLIKTRGQQVTLRCSSQSGHNTVSWYQQALGQGPQFIFQYYREEENGRGNFPPRFSGLQFPNYSSELNVNALELDDSALYLCASSNPGRPADTQYFGPGTRLTVL.

The J gene is TRBJ2-5, the V gene TRBV29-1; TCRdb reports TRBD1, a call that lacks DNA to check it against. CDR3 length equals 12 residues. Germline CDR1 and CDR2: SQVTM and ANQGSEA. CDR3 sequence reads: CSVEDRAETQYF.

V and J are TRBV7-2 and TRBJ2-7. This CDR3 is 14 amino acids long. Germline CDR1 SGHTA, CDR2 FQGNSA. CDR3 protein: CASRDRQGSHEQYF.

This chain links TRBV5-1 with TRBJ2-1; TCRdb proposes TRBD1, but this gene call is untestable without DNA. The CDR3 loop spans 15 amino acids. Germline values: CDR1 SGHRS, CDR2 YFSETQ. The CDR3 protein is CASSLSLAGEDEQFF.

The rearrangement uses TRBV7-2 and TRBJ2-5; TCRdb selects TRBD1, and the lack of DNA leaves this call unchecked. CDR1 is SGHTA and CDR2 is FQGNSA in the germline V gene. CDR3 length: 15 residues. CDR3 sequence: CASSSGQGPQETQYF.

The chain has TRBV5-6 and TRBJ2-7; TCRdb picks TRBD2, but there is no DNA to check that call. The germline V gene encodes CDR1 SGHDT and CDR2 YYEEEE. This CDR3 has 15 residues. The CDR3 loop reads CASSFGWGSSYEQYF.

This chain connects TRBV11-2 to TRBJ2-7; TCRdb calls TRBD1, which cannot be checked without DNA. The length of the CDR3 is 17 residues. CDR1 SGHAT and CDR2 FQNNGV come from the germline V gene. The CDR3 sequence: CASSYPRDNPSPYEQYF.

The V call is TRBV6-4, the J call TRBJ2-7; TCRdb's D call of TRBD1 is untestable without DNA. The length of the CDR3 is 14 residues. The germline V gene encodes CDR1 MRHNA and CDR2 SNTAGT. The CDR3 reads CASGPGGYSYEQYF.

The chain employs TRBV29-1 and TRBJ1-1. The CDR3 contains 13 residues. Germline V gene lookup returns CDR1 SQVTM and CDR2 ANQGSEA. The CDR3 is CSVDRDLVTEAFF.

V is TRBV20-1 and J is TRBJ1-5. Germline lookup yields CDR1 DFQATT and CDR2 SNEGSKA (reference sequence). This CDR3 is built from 15 residues. CDR3 in amino acids: CSASPSARSNQPQHF.

V is TRBV19 and J is TRBJ1-1; there is no DNA to check the TCRdb D call of TRBD1. Looked up from germline, CDR1 is LNHDA and CDR2 is SQIVND (reference sequence). CDR3 size: 17 residues. CDR3 protein: CASSRGTVLFMNTEAFF.

This sequence joins TRBV5-1 and TRBJ1-1; no DNA is available, so the TRBD1 call from TCRdb remains unchecked. The CDR3 length is 12 residues. Germline assignment: CDR1 SGHRS and CDR2 YFSETQ. The CDR3: CASSRTRDEAFF.

This chain connects TRBV20-1 to TRBJ2-1; absent DNA, TCRdb's TRBD1 call cannot be checked. The CDR3 length is 18 residues. Germline V gives CDR1 DFQATT, CDR2 SNEGSKA (reference sequence). CDR3 region: CSARDRRVESSSYNEQFF.